This T cell receptor beta chain was retrieved from a study of blood T cell repertoires in COVID-19. About the study: In each case, the material was cDNA or gDNA derived from T cells, B-cell-depleted T cells, or PBMCs.

Assay: immunoSEQ multiplex PCR; the TCRdb copy retains only in-frame clones and omits some. This table has hundreds of thousands of clones, around 91% appearing once. The V and J ends lost 0 bases and 11 bases respectively, with 10 bases between them. The CDR3 sequence is 12 residues long. Germline V gene sequence: CDR1 SGHDN, CDR2 FVKESK. This study enrolled people aged roughly 18 to 89 from around 26 US geographic areas. Participants were placed into cohorts based on the clinical history they reported. This sequence originates from a man aged 25-45 years who had recovered from COVID-19. Sequencing was carried out using PBMCs or T cells enriched from blood (not recorded which). V usage is TRBV14 and J usage is TRBJ1-1, with D possibly being TRBD1 (6 bases). CDR3 DNA sequence: TGTGCCAGCAGCCAAGATCGACAGGTCGCTTTCTTT. Its translation: CASSQDRQVAFF.